These 32 T cell receptor beta chains originate from one sample sequenced in a study of STAT3 mutations in large granular lymphocyte leukemia (dated by TCRdb to the late 2010s). The protocol used for the library was the immunoSEQ multiplex PCR assay. TCRdb re-hosts the immuneACCESS table, in-frame sequences only. Its copies lack some clones; in the studies checked, an unresolved V gene accounts for under half of them, and the cause for the rest is not known. Within this sample are 10,000 to 15,000 clones, with 81% of them counted one time only. 51% of the sample belongs to the ten largest clones. No antigen has been assigned to these receptors. The paper as a whole reports these results and caveats: All T-LGLL patients had at least one immunodominant TCRbeta clonotype, and roughly half had multiple immunodominant subclonotypes.

The sequencing sample was made of peripheral blood mononuclear cells. These TCRs come from a man in his fifties or sixties with T-cell large granular lymphocyte leukemia. Some clones in this sample may be carry-over from other donors' samples. The age is the age at diagnosis.

This clone was observed a few times. The CDR3 here is CASSVGGVAYEQYF. Here the CDR3 DNA reads TGTGCCAGCAGCGTAGGGGGCGTCGCCTACGAGCAGTACTTC. This rearrangement joins TRBV9 to TRBJ2-7, with D perhaps TRBD1 (5 bases). V dropped 0 bases and J dropped 2 bases, with 9 bases sitting between them. The germline gives CDR1 SGDLS, CDR2 YYNGEE. The CDR3 is made up of 14 amino acids.

V and J are TRBV30 and TRBJ2-7; 11 bases agree with TRBD2. V trimming: 0 bases; J trimming: 3 bases; junction bases outside the gene matches: 1. This CDR3 region has 14 residues. Germline CDR1 and CDR2: GTSNPN and SVGIG (reference sequence). The chain's CDR3 is CAWSVLAGVYEQYF. Written as DNA, the CDR3 is TGTGCCTGGAGTGTACTAGCGGGGGTCTACGAGCAGTACTTC.

This chain connects TRBV18 to TRBJ2-6; D assignment may be TRBD1 or TRBD2 (5 bases each). V dropped 4 bases and J dropped 1 base, with 26 bases sitting between them. This CDR3 has 21 amino acids. Germline loops: CDR1 KGHSH, CDR2 LQKENI. CDR3 loop: CASSRRMGTGRLESGANVLTF. The CDR3 DNA reads TGTGCCAGCTCACGGAGGATGGGGACGGGACGCCTGGAGTCTGGGGCCAACGTCCTGACTTTC.

In DNA form, the CDR3 reads TGTGCCAGCAGCCAAGGAACTAGCGGGGTTGGTGAACTGTTCTTC. This gives the protein CASSQGTSGVGELFF. This chain joins TRBV4-2 and TRBJ2-1; 10 bases match TRBD2. The CDR3 contains 15 residues. The V and J ends lost 1 base and 15 bases, in that order; junction bases with no gene match: 12. Germline V lookup: CDR1 LGHNA, CDR2 YNFKEQ.

The genes are TRBV7-2 and TRBJ2-7; 12 bases are a match to TRBD2. CDR1 is SGHTA, CDR2 FQGNSA, per germline. V dropped 4 bases and J dropped 3; count of bases not matched to a gene: 7. This CDR3 contains 16 residues. DNA of the CDR3: TGTGCCAGCAGCTCGCCAAGGACTAGCGGGAACTACGAGCAGTACTTC. Its protein is CASSSPRTSGNYEQYF.

This chain links TRBV19 with TRBJ2-7, with TRBD1 matching 7 bases. Germline V gene data show CDR1 as LNHDA and CDR2 as SQIVND (reference sequence). The J segment lost 2 bases and the V segment lost 10 bases, leaving 20 bases of the junction unmatched. The CDR3 contains 17 residues. Written as DNA, the CDR3 is TGTGCCACCTCACGAGCTGGGACAGCAACTATTCCCTACGAGCAGTACTTC. Amino acid sequence: CATSRAGTATIPYEQYF.

The chain combines TRBV5-1 with TRBJ2-1; TRBD2 agrees at 10 bases. V shed 4 bases, J shed 5 bases, and the junction held 6 bases outside the gene matches. This CDR3 is built from 15 residues. The V gene's germline CDR1 is SGHRS and CDR2 YFSETQ. DNA of the CDR3: TGCGCCAGCAGCAGGGATAGCGGGGGGAACAATGAGCAGTTCTTC. Its translation: CASSRDSGGNNEQFF.

This clone came up once. The chain recombines TRBV28 with TRBJ2-7; D gene unclear. Trimming removed 2 bases at V and 4 bases at J, with 9 bases between. Germline V gives CDR1 MDHEN, CDR2 SYDVKM. CDR3 length: 13 residues. The CDR3 here is CASSLRPEYEQYF. Here the CDR3 DNA reads TGTGCCAGCAGTTTACGCCCAGAATACGAGCAGTACTTC.

The chain has TRBV18 and TRBJ2-7; D unclear. Between the trimmed V and J ends, which lost 3 bases and 6 bases, there was a span of 18 bases. There are 15 residues in the CDR3. In germline, CDR1 is KGHSH, CDR2 LQKENI. The CDR3 sequence is CASSPPPNPFVEQYF. In DNA form, the CDR3 reads TGTGCCAGCTCACCCCCCCCAAATCCGTTCGTCGAGCAGTACTTC.

The V call is TRBV7-2, the J call TRBJ2-1; 10 positions match TRBD1. The CDR3 is 15 amino acids. Germline loops: CDR1 SGHTA, CDR2 FQGNSA. Trimming cost V 3 bases and J 4 bases; bases outside gene matches: 3. CDR3 sequence: CASSFDRGPYNEQFF. The CDR3 DNA reads TGTGCCAGCAGCTTCGACAGGGGGCCTTACAATGAGCAGTTCTTC. The full variable domain, completed using reference TRBV7-2 and TRBJ2-1, is GAGVSQSPSNKVTEKGKDVELRCDPISGHTALYWYRQSLGQGLEFLIYFQGNSAPDKSGLPSDRFSAERTGGSVSTLTIQRTQQEDSAVYLCASSFDRGPYNEQFFGPGTRLTVL.

This clone was seen a single time. This chain joins TRBV7-2 and TRBJ1-2, with TRBD1 matching over 9 bases. Germline values: CDR1 SGHTA, CDR2 FQGNSA. CDR3 length: 15 amino acids. The junction had 7 bases not matched to a gene; V was cut back by 5 bases and J by 3 bases. CDR3 sequence: CASSPGTGPHYGYTF. The CDR3 region has the DNA TGTGCCAGCAGCCCCGGGACAGGGCCACACTATGGCTACACCTTC.

This sequence joins TRBV21-1 and TRBJ1-2; the table's D gene call, TRBD1, was not cross checked with the DNA. TRBV21-1 is a recognized pseudogene. This CDR3 is built from 12 residues. CDR3 sequence (DNA): TGTGCCAGCCAGGGGAGAAACTATGGCTACACCTTC. This translates into CASQGRNYGYTF.

The chain employs TRBV4-3 and TRBJ1-5; D not resolved. The CDR3 extends over 15 amino acids. Looked up from germline, CDR1 is LGHNA and CDR2 is YSLEER. Trimming removed 0 bases at V and 5 bases at J, with 11 bases between. CDR3 amino acids: CASSQDTGFDQPQHF. DNA for the CDR3: TGCGCCAGCAGCCAAGATACGGGCTTCGATCAGCCCCAGCATTTT.

The V and J genes are TRBV4-3 and TRBJ1-5, with D tentatively TRBD1 (6 bases). V gave up 4 bases and J gave up 4 bases, with 11 bases separating them. Germline CDR1 reads LGHNA; CDR2 reads YSLEER. This CDR3 contains 14 residues. The CDR3 DNA is TGCGCCAGCAGCCTGGACAGAAGGAATCAGCCCCAGCATTTT. Its translation: CASSLDRRNQPQHF.

V is TRBV5-1 and J is TRBJ2-7, with TRBD2 identical over 7 bases. With V trimmed by 4 bases and J by 3 bases, 10 bases remained unmatched. Germline CDR1 and CDR2: SGHRS and YFSETQ. The CDR3 extends over 15 amino acids. CDR3: CASSPAGTNLYEQYF. The CDR3 DNA sequence: TGCGCCAGCAGCCCCGCCGGGACTAACCTCTACGAGCAGTACTTC.

The chain links TRBV19 to TRBJ1-2; D remains ambiguous. Germline V gene data show CDR1 as LNHDA and CDR2 as SQIVND (reference sequence). This CDR3 has 14 residues. V was shortened by 5 bases and J by 6 bases, with 16 bases between the two germline ends. CDR3 sequence (DNA): TGTGCCAGTAGTTCGACGACAAGGCTAAATGGCTACACCTTC. Its translation is CASSSTTRLNGYTF.

The chain joins TRBV30 to TRBJ2-7; D is possibly TRBD1 or TRBD2 (7 bases each). The V and J ends lost 1 base and 2 bases respectively, with 12 bases between them. This CDR3 comprises 14 residues. Looked up from germline, CDR1 is GTSNPN and CDR2 is SVGIG (reference sequence). Here the CDR3 reads CAWSGGRGPYEQYF. CDR3 DNA sequence: TGTGCCTGGAGTGGGGGGAGGGGGCCCTACGAGCAGTACTTC.

The chain combines TRBV28 with TRBJ1-6; no definite D call. Germline lookup yields CDR1 MDHEN and CDR2 SYDVKM. The V gene lost 5 bases and the J gene lost 3 bases, with 14 bases spanning the gap. This CDR3 contains 16 residues. In nucleotides, the CDR3 is TGTGCCAGCAGTCGAAGGTCGGGCTTCTATAATTCACCCCTCCACTTT. Encoded protein: CASSRRSGFYNSPLHF.

This chain uses TRBV11-2 with TRBJ2-7, with D perhaps TRBD1 or TRBD2 (5 bases each). CDR1 and CDR2 from the germline V gene are SGHAT and FQNNGV. The V and J ends lost 5 bases and 6 bases respectively, with 11 bases between them. This CDR3 has 12 residues. The CDR3 is CASSLGRVEQYF. CDR3 DNA sequence: TGTGCCAGCAGCCTGGGACGGGTCGAGCAGTACTTC.

This clone was recorded only once. The V and J genes are TRBV4-1 and TRBJ1-1, with D perhaps TRBD1 (6 bases). CDR1 MGHRA and CDR2 YSYEKL come from the germline V gene. The length of the CDR3 is 15 residues. The V gene lost 5 bases and the J gene lost 5 bases, with 18 bases spanning the gap. This CDR3 is CASSTHRVSWTEAFF. The CDR3 nucleotides read TGCGCCAGCAGCACCCACAGGGTCAGTTGGACTGAAGCTTTCTTT.

The rearrangement joins TRBV6-6 to TRBJ2-6; no clear D gene. V was pared by 0 bases and J by 4 bases, with 4 bases between. CDR1 and CDR2 from the germline V gene are MNHNY and SVGAGI (reference sequence). The CDR3 runs 14 residues. The DNA for the CDR3 is TGTGCCAGCAGTTACTCGATAGGGGCCAACGTCCTGACTTTC. Its protein is CASSYSIGANVLTF.

The rearrangement links TRBV30 to TRBJ2-7, with D possibly being TRBD1 or TRBD2 (5 bases each). The V end lost 0 bases, the J end lost 7 bases, and 13 bases lay between the germline ends. Looked up from germline, CDR1 is GTSNPN and CDR2 is SVGIG (reference sequence). The length of the CDR3 is 13 residues. CDR3 in DNA: TGTGCCTGGAGTGTTGATCGGGACGAGGAGCAGTACTTC. This gives the protein CAWSVDRDEEQYF.

The V gene is TRBV7-2, the J gene TRBJ1-1; tentatively, D is TRBD1 (5 bases). CDR1 is SGHTA and CDR2 is FQGNSA in the germline V gene. This CDR3 has 15 amino acids. V was clipped by 0 bases and J by 4 bases, with 12 bases between them. The CDR3 spells CASSLARGRGTEAFF. DNA of the CDR3: TGTGCCAGCAGCTTAGCGCGGGGGAGGGGCACTGAAGCTTTCTTT.

This chain connects TRBV5-1 to TRBJ2-7, with 8 positions matching TRBD2. Losses at the gene ends were 0 bases for V and 3 bases for J; bases not matched to a gene: 11. In germline, CDR1 is SGHRS, CDR2 YFSETQ. CDR3 length: 17 amino acids. The CDR3 nucleotides read TGCGCCAGCAGCTTGGTAGTTGGGACTAGAGCTATCTACGAGCAGTACTTC. Translation: CASSLVVGTRAIYEQYF.

The rearrangement links TRBV5-1 to TRBJ2-7, with D possibly being TRBD2 (5 bases). Germline V lookup: CDR1 SGHRS, CDR2 YFSETQ. Deletions cut 0 bases from V and 6 bases from J, with 22 bases between. The CDR3 is made up of 17 amino acids. The CDR3 DNA reads TGCGCCAGCAGCTTGGACGGCCGGGGATTAGGACGACTCGAGCAGTACTTC. Translation: CASSLDGRGLGRLEQYF.

The CDR3 DNA follows: TGTGCCATCAGAGATGACAGCTACGAGCAGTACTTC. It encodes CAIRDDSYEQYF. This chain joins TRBV10-3 and TRBJ2-7, with a tentative D call TRBD1 (5 bases). CDR3 size: 12 residues. Per germline, CDR1 ENHRY and CDR2 SYGVKD. V lost 6 bases and J lost 3, with 9 bases in between.

This clone was found once. The gene calls are TRBV7-9 and TRBJ1-2; TRBD1 is a possible D gene (5 bases). The CDR3 extends over 13 amino acids. CDR1 is SEHNR and CDR2 is FQNEAQ in the germline V gene (reference sequence). V was clipped by 1 base and J by 4 bases, with 7 bases between them. CDR3 nucleotide sequence: TGTGCCAGCAGCTTAGAAGGGGTCTATGGCTACACCTTC. Its protein product is CASSLEGVYGYTF.

J is TRBJ2-7 and V is TRBV6-1; no reliable D call. The CDR3 is made up of 12 amino acids. V lost 2 bases, J lost 1 base, and 3 bases lay in between. Germline-derived CDR1 and CDR2 are MNHNS and SASEGT. CDR3 nucleotide sequence: TGTGCCAGCAGTGAAAAGTCCTACGAGCAGTACTTC. It translates to CASSEKSYEQYF.

The table lists this clone with a few counts. The chain couples TRBV5-1 to TRBJ2-7; D remains ambiguous. The CDR3 contains 13 residues. V lost 0 bases, J lost 4 bases, and 8 bases lay in between. CDR1 is SGHRS, CDR2 YFSETQ, per germline. The CDR3 region is CASSLASEYEQYF. The CDR3 region has the DNA TGCGCCAGCAGCTTGGCCTCGGAGTACGAGCAGTACTTC.

The chain is built from TRBV5-4 and TRBJ2-7; TRBD1 agrees at 7 bases. V dropped 4 bases and J dropped 5; count of bases not matched to a gene: 9. Germline-derived CDR1 and CDR2 are SGHNT and YYREEE (reference sequence). This CDR3 spans 14 amino acids. This CDR3 is CASSPKIGGDEQYF. In nucleotides, the CDR3 is TGTGCCAGCAGCCCAAAGATAGGGGGCGACGAGCAGTACTTC. The whole variable domain, remainder taken from reference TRBV5-4 and TRBJ2-7, is ETGVTQSPTHLIKTRGQQVTLRCSSQSGHNTVSWYQQALGQGPQFIFQYYREEENGRGNFPPRFSGLQFPNYSSELNVNALELDDSALYLCASSPKIGGDEQYFGPGTRLTVT.

The chain carries TRBV5-1 and TRBJ2-1; possible D gene TRBD2, 5 bases. Trimming took 4 bases from V and 9 from J, leaving 11 bases between them. There are 12 residues in the CDR3. The germline V gene has CDR1 SGHRS and CDR2 YFSETQ. CDR3 bases: TGCGCCAGCAGCGAACCCGGAGGTGAGCAGTTCTTC. Translated: CASSEPGGEQFF.

In DNA form, the CDR3 reads TGTGCCAGCAGCTCCCGGGACAGGGGGGAGACCCAGTACTTC. Its translation is CASSSRDRGETQYF. This rearrangement joins TRBV5-4 to TRBJ2-5; 11 positions match TRBD1. The V and J ends lost 3 bases and 5 bases, in that order; junction bases with no gene match: 3. Germline V lookup: CDR1 SGHNT, CDR2 YYREEE (reference sequence). The CDR3 is 14 amino acids.